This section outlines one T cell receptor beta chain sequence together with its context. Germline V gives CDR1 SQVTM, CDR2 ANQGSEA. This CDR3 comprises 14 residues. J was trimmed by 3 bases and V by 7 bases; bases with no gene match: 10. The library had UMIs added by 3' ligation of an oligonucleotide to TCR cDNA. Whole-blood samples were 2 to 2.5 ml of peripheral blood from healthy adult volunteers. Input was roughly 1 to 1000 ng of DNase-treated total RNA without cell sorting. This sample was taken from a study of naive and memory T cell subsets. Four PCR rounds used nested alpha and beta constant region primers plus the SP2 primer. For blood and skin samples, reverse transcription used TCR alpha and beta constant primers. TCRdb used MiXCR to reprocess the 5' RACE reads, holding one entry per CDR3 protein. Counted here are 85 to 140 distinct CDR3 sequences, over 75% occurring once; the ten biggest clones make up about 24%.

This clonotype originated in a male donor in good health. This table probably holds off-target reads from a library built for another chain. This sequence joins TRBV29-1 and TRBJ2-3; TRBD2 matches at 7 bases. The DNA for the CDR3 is TGCAGCGGTCTAACCGGGACTATTACAGATACGCAGTATTTT. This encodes CSGLTGTITDTQYF.